The next 24 T cell receptor beta chains were all read from a single sample in a study of cytomegalovirus exposure and HLA in healthy donors. Using immunoSEQ multiplex PCR, the repertoire was profiled, and TCRdb retains in-frame clones only, with some absent. This sample has more than 110,000 clones; 85% to 90% occur once, and the top ten carry 7.5% to 8.5%. Material: PBMCs. These receptors were taken from a woman aged 18-29 years in good health and CMV-seropositive.

In DNA, the CDR3 is TGCGCCAGCAGCCAAGATAGAGGCACTCACACTGAAGCTTTCTTT. This codes for CASSQDRGTHTEAFF. This chain links TRBV4-1 with TRBJ1-1; D unclear. The CDR3 extends over 15 amino acids. CDR1 is MGHRA and CDR2 is YSYEKL in the germline V gene. V lost 0 bases and J lost 3, with 11 bases in between.

The chain joins TRBV10-3 to TRBJ2-1; TRBD2 matches 8 bases. The junction had 5 bases not matched to a gene; V was cut back by 0 bases and J by 4 bases. CDR3 length equals 16 residues. CDR1 and CDR2 (germline): ENHRY, SYGVKD. CDR3 bases: TGTGCCATCAGTGAGTCTCAAAGCGGGGGTTACAATGAGCAGTTCTTC. It specifies CAISESQSGGYNEQFF.

The genes are TRBV27 and TRBJ2-1; 8 bases fit TRBD2. V was clipped by 2 bases and J by 5 bases; unmatched bases: 8. Germline V gives CDR1 MNHEY, CDR2 SMNVEV (reference sequence). CDR3 size: 16 residues. The CDR3 coding sequence is TGTGCCAGCAGTTTAATCGTCGCGGGGGGCCACAATGAGCAGTTCTTC. Its protein is CASSLIVAGGHNEQFF.

V usage is TRBV6-5 and J usage is TRBJ1-6; D gene ambiguous. From germline, CDR1 is MNHEY and CDR2 SVGAGI. This CDR3 comprises 15 residues. Deletions cut 6 bases from V and 0 bases from J, with 9 bases between. CDR3 sequence: CASSPLLSYNSPLHF. CDR3 DNA sequence: TGTGCCAGCAGCCCCCTTCTCTCCTATAATTCACCCCTCCACTTT.

This clone was counted a single time. The chain combines TRBV18 with TRBJ1-1; D may be TRBD1 (5 bases). Per the germline V gene, CDR1 is KGHSH and CDR2 is LQKENI. The V and J ends lost 3 bases and 0 bases respectively, with 14 bases between them. The CDR3 is made up of 16 amino acids. CDR3 in DNA: TGTGCCAGCTCACCGGTTAGTACAGGAATGAACACTGAAGCTTTCTTT. Translation gives CASSPVSTGMNTEAFF.

The DNA of the CDR3 is TGTGCCAGCAGTATTTTAGGGGGCTGGACTGAAGCTTTCTTT. Amino acid sequence: CASSILGGWTEAFF. V gene TRBV6-5 combines with J gene TRBJ1-1, with TRBD1 matching over 7 bases. Germline trimming cut 5 bases from V and 5 bases from J; bases unmatched to any gene: 8. The CDR3 extends over 14 amino acids. Per germline, CDR1 MNHEY and CDR2 SVGAGI.

This clone has a single count. The J gene is TRBJ2-5, the V gene TRBV29-1, with a weak D call TRBD1 (6 bases). The V and J ends lost 6 bases and 5 bases respectively, with 16 bases between them. Germline CDR1 reads SQVTM; CDR2 reads ANQGSEA. This CDR3 is built from 13 residues. The CDR3 is CSVDKGVGETQYF. The CDR3 nucleotides are TGCAGCGTCGATAAGGGGGTCGGGGAGACCCAGTACTTC.

This sequence joins TRBV7-3 and TRBJ2-2; D is uncertain. From germline, CDR1 is SGHTA and CDR2 FQGTGA. This CDR3 has 13 amino acids. The ends were cut back, 5 bases at V and 1 base at J, with 5 bases in the middle. CDR3 sequence reads: CASSEMNTGELFF. As DNA, the CDR3 is TGTGCCAGCAGCGAGATGAACACCGGGGAGCTGTTTTTT.

The V and J genes are TRBV18 and TRBJ2-5, with 12 bases aligning to TRBD2. Unmatched junction bases numbered 0, after V lost 0 bases and J lost 1 base. In germline, CDR1 is KGHSH, CDR2 LQKENI. The CDR3 runs to 16 residues. The DNA for the CDR3 is TGTGCCAGCTCACCACCGGGACTAGCGGGCCAAGAGACCCAGTACTTC. This codes for CASSPPGLAGQETQYF.

The chain has TRBV6-1 and TRBJ1-2; 8 nucleotides align to TRBD1. This CDR3 spans 13 amino acids. The germline CDR1 and CDR2 sequences are MNHNS and SASEGT. J lost 10 bases, V lost 0 bases, and 4 bases had no gene match. The CDR3: CASSEALRGHYTF. In DNA form, the CDR3 reads TGTGCCAGCAGTGAAGCCCTCAGGGGGCACTACACCTTC.

This clone was seen only once. The chain joins TRBV7-9 to TRBJ2-7; 9 positions agree with TRBD1. The CDR3 consists of 16 residues. V shed 0 bases, J shed 3 bases, and the junction held 6 bases outside the gene matches. Germline values: CDR1 SEHNR, CDR2 FQNEAQ (reference sequence). The CDR3 nucleotides read TGTGCCAGCAGCTTAGCGCAGGGACAGGGTGTCTACGAGCAGTACTTC. Its translation: CASSLAQGQGVYEQYF.

This clone rates as medium-sized. This chain joins TRBV21-1 and TRBJ1-5; whether TRBD1, the table's D call, matches the DNA was not checked. TRBV21-1 is marked as a pseudogene. The CDR3 is 17 residues long. This CDR3 is CASSPAGDSHYNQPQHF. In DNA, the CDR3 is TGTGCCAGCAGCCCGGCTGGGGACAGCCACTACAATCAGCCCCAGCATTTT.

The chain recombines TRBV4-3 with TRBJ2-7; 10 bases match TRBD2. The CDR3 loop spans 13 amino acids. V shed 2 bases, J shed 6 bases, and the junction held 1 base outside the gene matches. Germline V CDR1 and CDR2: LGHNA, YSLEER. CDR3 residues: CASSQLAGGEQYF. The CDR3 nucleotides are TGCGCCAGCAGCCAATTAGCGGGGGGCGAGCAGTACTTC.

Comment on this clone: The sample carries other DNA sequences with the same CDR3. The V call is TRBV4-1, the J call TRBJ2-7; D is possibly TRBD1 (6 bases). V gave up 0 bases and J gave up 2 bases, with 8 bases separating them. The germline gives CDR1 MGHRA, CDR2 YSYEKL. This CDR3 comprises 14 residues. As DNA, the CDR3 is TGCGCCAGCAGCCAAGACAGGGGCCCCTACGAGCAGTACTTC. Protein sequence: CASSQDRGPYEQYF.

The V gene is TRBV16, the J gene TRBJ1-1; unclear D gene. V gave up 0 bases and J gave up 2 bases, with 10 bases separating them. Germline assignment: CDR1 KGHSY and CDR2 FQNENV. The CDR3 covers 15 residues. The DNA for the CDR3 is TGTGCCAGCAGCCAATCAAGGCGGATAAACACTGAAGCTTTCTTT. Translating it yields CASSQSRRINTEAFF.

The genes are TRBV5-6 and TRBJ1-2; 7 bases map to TRBD1. CDR1 SGHDT and CDR2 YYEEEE come from the germline V gene. This CDR3 spans 14 amino acids. V was pared by 3 bases and J by 1 base, with 3 bases of the junction left unmatched. CDR3 DNA sequence: TGTGCCAGCAGCTCGACAGGGATTAACTATGGCTACACCTTC. Residues: CASSSTGINYGYTF.

Here the CDR3 DNA reads TGTGCCAGCAGCGCCCCTAGCGGGATAGATATATATGAGCAGTTCTTC. This translates into CASSAPSGIDIYEQFF. The gene calls are TRBV9 and TRBJ2-1; TRBD2 matches 9 bases. With V trimmed by 3 bases and J by 8 bases, 12 bases remained unmatched. CDR3 size: 16 residues. Germline assignment: CDR1 SGDLS and CDR2 YYNGEE.

This chain joins TRBV10-3 and TRBJ1-3; D uncertain. Per the germline V gene, CDR1 is ENHRY and CDR2 is SYGVKD. Trimming cost V 5 bases and J 0 bases, with 17 bases left between them. This CDR3 is 17 amino acids long. The DNA of the CDR3 is TGTGCCATCAGTCCTATAGGCGACGGAGGCTCTGGAAACACCATATATTTT. It codes for CAISPIGDGGSGNTIYF.

This rearrangement joins TRBV5-4 to TRBJ2-7; 10 bases line up with TRBD2. Trimming removed 0 bases from V and 5 bases from J; junction bases left unmatched: 5. The CDR3 runs to 15 residues. Germline V gene lookup returns CDR1 SGHNT and CDR2 YYREEE (reference sequence). This chain's CDR3 is CASSLEASGGNEQYF. In DNA form, the CDR3 reads TGTGCCAGCAGCTTGGAGGCTAGCGGGGGTAACGAGCAGTACTTC.

The rearrangement uses TRBV5-1 and TRBJ1-3; D is unclear. V was cut by 0 bases and J by 3 bases, with 7 bases left in between. Germline values: CDR1 SGHRS, CDR2 YFSETQ. The CDR3 totals 14 residues. CDR3: CASSLAEFGNTIYF. CDR3 in DNA: TGCGCCAGCAGCTTGGCCGAGTTTGGAAACACCATATATTTT.

This chain joins TRBV5-6 and TRBJ2-1; the match to TRBD2 covers 10 bases. Germline lookup yields CDR1 SGHDT and CDR2 YYEEEE. V trimming: 4 bases; J trimming: 15 bases; junction bases outside the gene matches: 13. The CDR3 spans 14 residues. CDR3 amino acids: CASSRRTSGIVRFF. The DNA of the CDR3 is TGTGCCAGCAGCCGACGGACTAGCGGTATAGTCCGGTTCTTC. Together with reference TRBV5-6 and TRBJ2-1, the CDR3 gives the full variable domain: DAGVTQSPTHLIKTRGQQVTLRCSPKSGHDTVSWYQQALGQGPQFIFQYYEEEERQRGNFPDRFSGHQFPNYSSELNVNALLLGDSALYLCASSRRTSGIVRFFGPGTRLTVL.

The V gene is TRBV2, the J gene TRBJ1-1; no definite D call. V was clipped by 4 bases and J by 0 bases, with 6 bases between them. This CDR3 is 13 amino acids long. The germline V gene encodes CDR1 SNHLY and CDR2 FYNNEI. This chain's CDR3 is CASSGLVNTEAFF. The CDR3, as DNA: TGTGCCAGCAGTGGACTGGTGAACACTGAAGCTTTCTTT. Variable domain in full (rest from reference TRBV2 and TRBJ1-1): EPEVTQTPSHQVTQMGQEVILRCVPISNHLYFYWYRQILGQKVEFLVSFYNNEISEKSEIFDDQFSVERPDGSNFTLKIRSTKLEDSAMYFCASSGLVNTEAFFGQGTRLTVV.

This clone was seen repeatedly, ten times or more. The chain employs TRBV19 and TRBJ1-4, with 7 bases identical to TRBD1. CDR3 length: 15 residues. Germline trimming cut 3 bases from V and 8 bases from J; bases unmatched to any gene: 9. CDR1 is LNHDA, CDR2 SQIVND, per germline (reference sequence). CDR3 loop: CASSIQGQLGEKLFF. The CDR3 bases are TGTGCCAGTAGTATCCAGGGACAGTTGGGGGAAAAACTGTTTTTT.

CDR3 sequence: CASSPDGLAGTGELFF. As DNA, the CDR3 is TGTGCCAGCAGCCCAGACGGACTAGCGGGGACCGGGGAGCTGTTTTTT. The chain has TRBV7-8 and TRBJ2-2; 12 bases are shared with TRBD2. In germline, CDR1 is SGHVS, CDR2 FQNEAQ. The CDR3 has 16 amino acids. Losses at the gene ends were 5 bases for V and 5 bases for J; bases not matched to a gene: 6.